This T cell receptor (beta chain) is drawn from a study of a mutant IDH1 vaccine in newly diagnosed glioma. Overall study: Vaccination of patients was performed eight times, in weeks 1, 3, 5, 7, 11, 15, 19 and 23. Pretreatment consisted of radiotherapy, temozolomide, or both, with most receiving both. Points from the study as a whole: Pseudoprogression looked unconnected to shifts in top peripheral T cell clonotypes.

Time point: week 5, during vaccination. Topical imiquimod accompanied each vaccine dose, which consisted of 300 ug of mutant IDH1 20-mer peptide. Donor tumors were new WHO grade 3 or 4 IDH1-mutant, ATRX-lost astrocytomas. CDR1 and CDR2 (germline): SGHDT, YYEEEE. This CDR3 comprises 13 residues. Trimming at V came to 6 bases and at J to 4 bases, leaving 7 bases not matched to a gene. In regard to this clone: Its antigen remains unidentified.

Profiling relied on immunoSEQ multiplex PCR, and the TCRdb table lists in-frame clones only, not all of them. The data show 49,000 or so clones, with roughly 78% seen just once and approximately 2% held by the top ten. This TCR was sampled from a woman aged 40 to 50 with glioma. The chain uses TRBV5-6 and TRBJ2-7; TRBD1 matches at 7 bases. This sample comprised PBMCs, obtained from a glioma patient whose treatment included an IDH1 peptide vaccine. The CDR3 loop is CASKKQGLYEQYF. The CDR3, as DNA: TGTGCCAGCAAAAAACAGGGGTTATACGAGCAGTACTTC.